The T cell receptor beta chain under discussion was sequenced for a study of human T cells and chemical hapten exposure. Turning to the study itself: On 2 cm by 2 cm of upper inner arm skin, sensitization was performed with 2% DPC. The study patch tested 0.01% DPC on the upper back and read results at 6 days. Study results and limitations: There was a positive correlation between PT1 expanded TCR counts and patch test score.

One entry per CDR3 protein results from TCRdb running MiXCR on the RACE reads. The sample gives under 65,000 distinct CDR3 sequences, roughly a tenth of which show up once; 13% to 15% is in the top ten. As concerns this clonotype: Its antigen is as yet unknown.

With 5 bases removed from V and 3 bases from J, the gap between germline ends came to 16 bases. Germline values: CDR1 LGHNT, CDR2 FRNRAP. The CDR3 spans 15 residues. Time point described: pre-sensitization, week 0. Treatment reported: therapeutic diphenylcyclopropenone sensitization with weekly scalp DPC. The study enrolled 18 to 70-year-old alopecia patients suitable for DPC. The rearrangement uses TRBV12-5 and TRBJ1-1; no clear D. The sample consisted of whole blood, taken in connection with sensitization to the hapten diphenylcyclopropenone (DPC). This sequence originates from a woman between 40 and 55 years old with alopecia areata. Some clones in this sample may be carry-over from other donors' samples. The DNA of the CDR3 is TGTGCTAGTGGTCAAGGACGGTGGGAGGACACTGAAGCTTTCTTT. It translates to CASGQGRWEDTEAFF.